This passage covers 32 T cell receptor beta chains from one sample sequenced in a study of PD-1 blockade in classical Hodgkin lymphoma. Using immunoSEQ multiplex PCR, the repertoire was profiled, and TCRdb retains in-frame clones only, with some absent. Of about 150,000 clones listed, less than 80% are singletons. Brentuximab vedotin exposure varied among the patients, all of whom had relapsed after autologous stem cell transplantation. The sample consisted of peripheral blood mononuclear cells (PBMCs), taken before the second cycle of nivolumab. These TCRs come from a human donor with classical Hodgkin lymphoma.

Here the CDR3 DNA reads TGTGCCAGTAGTATAGGGAGAGATGGCCTTCGCCAAGAGACCCAGTACTTC. Amino acids: CASSIGRDGLRQETQYF. This sequence joins TRBV19 and TRBJ2-5, with D uncertain. This CDR3 comprises 17 residues. V lost 1 base and J lost 1, with 16 bases in between. Germline values: CDR1 LNHDA, CDR2 SQIVND (reference sequence).

V gene TRBV7-3 combines with J gene TRBJ2-5, with 11 bases that match TRBD2. Germline CDR1 SGHTA, CDR2 FQGTGA. With 5 bases clipped from V and 2 bases from J, the junction kept 4 bases outside the gene matches. The CDR3 is made up of 15 amino acids. CDR3: CASSPASGGQETQYF. CDR3 nucleotides: TGTGCCAGCAGCCCGGCTAGCGGGGGGCAAGAGACCCAGTACTTC.

The genes are TRBV6-5 and TRBJ2-1; a weak D match, TRBD2 (6 bases). Germline V lookup: CDR1 MNHEY, CDR2 SVGAGI. The germline V and J ends were trimmed by 6 bases and 3 bases, with 9 bases remaining between them. The CDR3 consists of 13 residues. This CDR3 is CASRRLDYNEQFF. The CDR3 DNA follows: TGTGCCAGCAGAAGACTAGACTACAATGAGCAGTTCTTC.

The chain's CDR3 is CAIKGNTGELFF. DNA for the CDR3: TGTGCCATCAAGGGTAACACCGGGGAGCTGTTTTTT. The rearrangement links TRBV10-3 to TRBJ2-2, with D uncertain. Germline V CDR1 and CDR2: ENHRY, SYGVKD. The CDR3 totals 12 residues. The germline V and J ends were trimmed by 7 bases and 2 bases, with 5 bases remaining between them.

This clone was seen a few times. The rearrangement uses TRBV4-1 and TRBJ2-3; 9 nucleotides match TRBD2. Germline loops: CDR1 MGHRA, CDR2 YSYEKL. CDR3 length equals 20 residues. The V and J ends lost 1 base and 0 bases, in that order; junction bases with no gene match: 14. CDR3 region: CASSQGGGAMGHSSTDTQYF. As DNA, the CDR3 is TGCGCCAGCAGCCAAGGCGGGGGGGCAATGGGCCATTCTAGCACAGATACGCAGTATTTT.

The rearrangement links TRBV10-3 to TRBJ2-7; D is possibly TRBD1 (6 bases). V was shortened by 3 bases and J by 6 bases, with 12 bases between the two germline ends. The CDR3 totals 13 residues. The germline V gene has CDR1 ENHRY and CDR2 SYGVKD. For the CDR3, the DNA is TGTGCCATCAGTGACCCCAGGGGTCGCGAGCAGTACTTC. This sequence encodes CAISDPRGREQYF.

This clone was seen a single time. The rearrangement uses TRBV4-2 and TRBJ2-5; D possibly corresponds to TRBD2 (5 bases). Germline CDR1 is LGHNA and CDR2 is YNFKEQ. There are 15 residues in the CDR3. The ends were cut back, 6 bases at V and 1 base at J, with 15 bases in the middle. Here the CDR3 reads CASSPSGTLQETQYF. CDR3 DNA: TGTGCCAGCAGTCCCTCGGGAACCCTCCAAGAGACCCAGTACTTC.

The rearrangement joins TRBV28 to TRBJ2-3; 8 bases align to TRBD1. V lost 5 bases, J lost 2 bases, and 6 bases stayed unmatched. CDR1 and CDR2 (germline): MDHEN, SYDVKM. This CDR3 is built from 15 residues. CDR3 sequence: CASSEDRAYTDTQYF. CDR3 nucleotide sequence: TGTGCCAGCAGTGAGGACAGGGCCTACACAGATACGCAGTATTTT.

The chain couples TRBV21-1 to TRBJ2-7; the table's D call of TRBD1 was not tested on the DNA. TRBV21-1 is classified as a pseudogene. The CDR3 sequence is 14 residues long. This chain's CDR3 is CASSNGGHSYEQYF. CDR3 bases: TGTGCCAGCAGCAACGGTGGACACTCCTACGAGCAGTACTTC.

This clone was observed a few times. The gene calls are TRBV15 and TRBJ2-2; D remains ambiguous. V was cut by 1 base and J by 7 bases, with 4 bases left in between. The CDR3 is 12 residues long. Germline CDR1 reads LNHNV; CDR2 reads YYDKDF (reference sequence). The CDR3 sequence is CATSRVGGELFF. CDR3 sequence (DNA): TGTGCCACCAGCAGAGTGGGCGGGGAGCTGTTTTTT.

As for this clone: Germline and junction disagree at one end, which may indicate a read error. V and J are TRBV5-1 and TRBJ2-2; the D gene is possibly TRBD1 (5 bases). CDR1 and CDR2 from the germline V gene are SGHRS and YFSETQ. This CDR3 contains 15 residues. In nucleotides, the CDR3 is TGCGCCAGCAGCTTGGTTTCAGGGAACGCCGGGGAGCTGTTTTTT. It specifies CASSLVSGNAGELFF.

The chain has TRBV7-3 and TRBJ2-3; unclear D gene. This CDR3 has 12 residues. From germline, CDR1 is SGHTA and CDR2 FQGTGA. Trimming stripped 5 bases from V and 7 bases from J, with 10 bases between. CDR3 nucleotides: TGTGCCAGCAGCCTTATTGTAAATACGCAGTATTTT. Translation gives CASSLIVNTQYF.

This clone was observed once. This chain uses TRBV6-5 with TRBJ2-7, with D perhaps matching TRBD2 (6 bases). V was trimmed by 4 bases and J by 5 bases, leaving 12 bases between them. Looked up from germline, CDR1 is MNHEY and CDR2 is SVGAGI. There are 13 residues in the CDR3. CDR3 DNA sequence: TGTGCCAGCAGTTGGCGTGGGACTGACGAGCAGTACTTC. This encodes CASSWRGTDEQYF.

This clone occurred many times. The gene calls are TRBV6-4 and TRBJ1-2; the D is unclear. The CDR3 has 12 residues. CDR1 and CDR2 from the germline V gene are MRHNA and SNTAGT. The V end was cut by 0 bases, the J end by 5 bases, with 4 bases between. The CDR3 coding sequence is TGTGCCAGCAGTGACTCCCGATATGGCTACACCTTC. It specifies CASSDSRYGYTF.

This clone was detected only a few times. This chain links TRBV5-8 with TRBJ1-5; D call uncertain. The CDR3 spans 15 residues. Trimming removed 1 base at V and 0 bases at J, with 8 bases between. Germline CDR1 reads SGHTS; CDR2 reads YDEGEE. The CDR3 sequence is CASSLWLISNQPQHF. The CDR3 DNA sequence: TGTGCCAGCAGCTTGTGGCTGATTAGCAATCAGCCCCAGCATTTT.

This clone was recorded only once. The V call is TRBV6-5, the J call TRBJ2-7; 8 nucleotides align to TRBD1. The CDR3 covers 14 residues. J gave up 2 bases and V 6 bases, and 6 bases lay outside the gene matches. Germline values: CDR1 MNHEY, CDR2 SVGAGI. CDR3 protein: CASRPRTGTYEQYF. CDR3 sequence (DNA): TGTGCCAGCAGACCACGGACAGGGACCTACGAGCAGTACTTC.

The rearrangement links TRBV11-1 to TRBJ2-1; the match to TRBD2 covers 9 bases. The length of the CDR3 is 17 residues. V was clipped by 3 bases and J by 0 bases; unmatched bases: 6. Germline CDR1 is SGHAT and CDR2 is FQDESV (reference sequence). The CDR3 sequence: CASSFGGRALSYNEQFF. CDR3 DNA sequence: TGTGCCAGCAGCTTTGGCGGGAGGGCCCTCTCCTACAATGAGCAGTTCTTC.

The rearrangement joins TRBV19 to TRBJ2-7, with D hard to call. Germline V CDR1 and CDR2: LNHDA, SQIVND (reference sequence). This CDR3 contains 13 residues. V gave up 7 bases and J gave up 7 bases, with 17 bases separating them. The CDR3 loop reads CASTPGGGREQYF. DNA for the CDR3: TGTGCCAGTACCCCCGGCGGCGGCCGGGAGCAGTACTTC.

The J gene is TRBJ2-3, the V gene TRBV18; 7 bases fit TRBD1. Per germline, CDR1 KGHSH and CDR2 LQKENI. This CDR3 is 15 amino acids long. The V and J ends lost 6 bases and 6 bases, in that order; junction bases with no gene match: 12. CDR3 bases: TGTGCCAGCTCGCTGACAGGGCCCCCTGAGGATACGCAGTATTTT. Amino acids: CASSLTGPPEDTQYF.

This clone has a single count. The V call is TRBV10-2, the J call TRBJ2-3; TRBD2 agrees at 10 bases. Germline V lookup: CDR1 WSHSY, CDR2 SAAADI. This CDR3 spans 14 amino acids. With 4 bases clipped from V and 5 bases from J, the junction kept 3 bases outside the gene matches. This CDR3 is CASSGTSGEDTQYF. The CDR3 DNA follows: TGCGCCAGCAGTGGTACTAGCGGGGAAGATACGCAGTATTTT.

The rearrangement links TRBV7-2 to TRBJ2-1, with D tentatively TRBD1 (5 bases). Deletions cut 5 bases from V and 8 bases from J, with 19 bases between. The germline V gene has CDR1 SGHTA and CDR2 FQGNSA. CDR3 length equals 15 residues. CDR3 protein: CASSLRDGAWDEQFF. CDR3 nucleotides: TGTGCCAGCAGCCTTAGGGATGGGGCGTGGGATGAGCAGTTCTTC.

The gene calls are TRBV6-6 and TRBJ1-6; TRBD1 is a possible D gene (5 bases). From germline, CDR1 is MNHNY and CDR2 SVGAGI (reference sequence). CDR3 length equals 15 residues. Trimming left V 5 bases short and J 10 bases short, with 18 bases between. The CDR3: CASSAPGLRRSPLHF. The CDR3 region has the DNA TGTGCCAGCAGTGCCCCGGGACTCCGGCGATCACCCCTCCACTTT.

This clone was counted a few times. One junction end disagrees with the germline gene, perhaps due to a read error. This chain uses TRBV7-7 with TRBJ2-2; D tentatively fits TRBD1 or TRBD2 (5 bases each). The CDR3 is 14 residues long. CDR1 SSHAT and CDR2 FNYEAQ come from the germline V gene (reference sequence). The CDR3 sequence: CASSEAGGYGELFF. DNA for the CDR3: TGTGCTAGCAGCGAGGCTGGGGGATACGGGGAGCTGTTTTTT.

The rearrangement uses TRBV6-5 and TRBJ1-1; D gene ambiguous. This CDR3 has 14 residues. CDR1 is MNHEY and CDR2 is SVGAGI in the germline V gene. V was pared by 0 bases and J by 7 bases, with 12 bases between. The CDR3 DNA reads as TGTGCCAGCAGTTACTCGGTTCAGCTCAGTGAAGCTTTCTTT. Its protein is CASSYSVQLSEAFF.

This clone has just one count. V is TRBV5-8 and J is TRBJ2-7; possible D gene TRBD2, 5 bases. CDR3 size: 16 residues. Trimming took off 0 bases at V and 7 bases at J, with 20 bases between the two ends. Germline lookup yields CDR1 SGHTS and CDR2 YDEGEE. This chain's CDR3 is CASSLDPSPLFWEQYF. DNA of the CDR3: TGTGCCAGCAGCTTGGATCCTAGCCCCCTTTTCTGGGAGCAGTACTTC.

The gene calls are TRBV5-6 and TRBJ2-2, with D uncertain. V was pared by 1 base and J by 5 bases, with 9 bases between. This CDR3 is built from 14 residues. Germline CDR1 reads SGHDT; CDR2 reads YYEEEE. The CDR3 protein is CASSLPYATGELFF. In DNA form, the CDR3 reads TGTGCCAGCAGCTTGCCCTACGCGACCGGGGAGCTGTTTTTT.

The rearrangement joins TRBV12-5 to TRBJ1-1; 11 positions agree with TRBD1. Germline V gene data show CDR1 as LGHNT and CDR2 as FRNRAP. Trimming took 2 bases from V and 0 from J; bases not matched to a gene: 5. The CDR3 is 17 amino acids. In DNA, the CDR3 is TGTGCTAGTGGTTTGCTCCGGACAGGGGGCATGAACACTGAAGCTTTCTTT. Amino acids: CASGLLRTGGMNTEAFF.

The CDR3 is CASSGTGGVSQDQPQHF. For the CDR3, the DNA is TGTGCCAGTTCCGGGACAGGGGGCGTGAGTCAGGATCAGCCCCAGCATTTT. The chain is built from TRBV19 and TRBJ1-5, with TRBD1 identical over 12 bases. The germline gives CDR1 LNHDA, CDR2 SQIVND (reference sequence). CDR3 length equals 17 residues. Trimming cost V 8 bases and J 5 bases; bases outside gene matches: 13. The full variable domain, in which reference TRBV19 and TRBJ1-5 provide the parts outside the CDR3, is DGGITQSPKYLFRKEGQNVTLSCEQNLNHDAMYWYRQDPGQGLRLIYYSQIVNDFQKGDIAEGYSVSREKKESFPLTVTSAQKNPTAFYLCASSGTGGVSQDQPQHFGDGTRLSIL.

The chain employs TRBV5-1 and TRBJ2-2, with 11 bases that match TRBD2. V trimming: 4 bases; J trimming: 1 base; junction bases outside the gene matches: 3. This CDR3 has 16 amino acids. Germline values: CDR1 SGHRS, CDR2 YFSETQ. The CDR3 here is CASSPLAGGNTGELFF. CDR3 in DNA: TGCGCCAGCAGCCCCCTAGCGGGGGGGAACACCGGGGAGCTGTTTTTT.

This rearrangement joins TRBV19 to TRBJ1-5; perhaps TRBD1 as D (5 bases). With 1 base removed from V and 2 bases from J, the gap between germline ends came to 12 bases. Per germline, CDR1 LNHDA and CDR2 SQIVND (reference sequence). This CDR3 is built from 16 residues. The CDR3 nucleotides read TGTGCCAGTAGTATAGGGGGTGGCAGGGGCAATCAGCCCCAGCATTTT. It codes for CASSIGGGRGNQPQHF.

The chain links TRBV30 to TRBJ2-1; 9 bases match TRBD2. Germline V gene data show CDR1 as GTSNPN and CDR2 as SVGIG (reference sequence). J was trimmed by 6 bases and V by 3 bases; bases with no gene match: 9. The CDR3 extends over 15 amino acids. The CDR3 region is CAWRATSGRSNEQFF. In nucleotides, the CDR3 is TGTGCCTGGAGAGCCACCAGCGGGAGGTCCAATGAGCAGTTCTTC.

The CDR3 DNA follows: TGCGCCAGCAGCCTGGGGACCGCCAGTCAGCCCCAGCATTTT. Its translation is CASSLGTASQPQHF. This sequence joins TRBV5-1 and TRBJ1-5, with D perhaps matching TRBD1 (5 bases). With 4 bases removed from V and 6 bases from J, the gap between germline ends came to 14 bases. Germline assignment: CDR1 SGHRS and CDR2 YFSETQ. CDR3 length: 14 residues.